This note documents a single T cell receptor beta chain sequence. The antigen remains unidentified. Sequenced with the Oncomine TCR Beta short-read assay was DNA taken from cultured CD4+ T cells. TCRdb reanalysed the PCR reads using MiXCR and keeps one entry per CDR3 protein. The sample yields roughly 16,000 distinct CDR3 sequences, approximately 57% seen once. CDR1 and CDR2 from the germline V gene are SQVTM and ANQGSEA. The CDR3 loop spans 16 amino acids. V gave up 2 bases and J gave up 2 bases, with 18 bases separating them. The data were obtained in a study of vaccination and CD4 T cells after COVID-19. Treatment of the sample: roughly ten-day PBMC culture with coronavirus spike peptide pools or control peptides (ViraFEST assay).

Sequencing was carried out using CD4+ T cells from blood, cultured in vitro. This receptor was obtained from a human donor who had recovered from COVID-19. The chain is built from TRBV29-1 and TRBJ1-2; a weak D match, TRBD1 (5 bases). The CDR3 nucleotides read TGCAGCGTTGAAATAGGGGTATCGGGATCAAACTATGGCTACACCTTC. It yields the protein CSVEIGVSGSNYGYTF.